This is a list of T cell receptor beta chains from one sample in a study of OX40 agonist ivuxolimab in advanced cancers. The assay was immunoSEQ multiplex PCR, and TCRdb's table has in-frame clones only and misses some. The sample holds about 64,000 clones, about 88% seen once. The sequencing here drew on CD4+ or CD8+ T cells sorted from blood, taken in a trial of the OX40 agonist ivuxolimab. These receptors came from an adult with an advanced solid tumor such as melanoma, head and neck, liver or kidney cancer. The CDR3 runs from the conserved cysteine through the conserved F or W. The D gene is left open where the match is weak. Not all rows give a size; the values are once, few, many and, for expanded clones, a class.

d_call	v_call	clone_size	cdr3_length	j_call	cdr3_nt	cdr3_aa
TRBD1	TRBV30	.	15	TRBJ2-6	TGTGCCTGGAGTAAGGGGGCGGCTGGGGCCAACGTCCTGACTTTC	CAWSKGAAGANVLTF
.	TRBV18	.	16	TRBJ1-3	TGTGCCAGCTCACCCAGCGGGAGGGACTCTGGAAACACCATATATTTT	CASSPSGRDSGNTIYF
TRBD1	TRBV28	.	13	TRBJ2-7	TGTGCCAGCATGACCGGGACAGGCCTCGAGCAGTACTTC	CASMTGTGLEQYF
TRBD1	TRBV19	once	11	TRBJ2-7	TGTGCCAGACAGGGGGCCTACGAGCAGTACTTC	CARQGAYEQYF
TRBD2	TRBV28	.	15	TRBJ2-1	TGTGCCAGCAGCGTAATGGGACTAGCTAAAGATGAGCAGTTCTTC	CASSVMGLAKDEQFF
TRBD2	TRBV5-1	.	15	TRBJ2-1	TGCGCCAGCAGCCCATCCGGCGGGAGCTACAATGAGCAGTTCTTC	CASSPSGGSYNEQFF
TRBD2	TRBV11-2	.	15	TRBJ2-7	TGTGCCAGCAGCTTATCCCTAGCGGGAGTCTACGAGCAGTACTTC	CASSLSLAGVYEQYF
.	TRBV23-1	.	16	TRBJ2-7	TGCGCCAGCAGTCAATCGGCGGCAGGGGAGTCCTACGAGCAGTACTTC	CASSQSAAGESYEQYF
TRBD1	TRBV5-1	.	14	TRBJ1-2	TGCGCCAGCAGCTTGTTAGGGGGCGATGGTGGCTACACCTTC	CASSLLGGDGGYTF
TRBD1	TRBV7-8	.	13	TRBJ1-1	TGTGCCAGTTTACCAGGGGGCGGCACTGAAGCTTTCTTT	CASLPGGGTEAFF
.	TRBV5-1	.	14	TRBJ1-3	TGCGCCAGCAGCCCCCGTGGGGCGGGAAACACCATATATTTT	CASSPRGAGNTIYF
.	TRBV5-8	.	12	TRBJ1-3	TGTGCCAGCAGCTTAACTGGAAACACCATATATTTT	CASSLTGNTIYF
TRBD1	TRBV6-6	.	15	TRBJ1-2	TGTGCCAGCAGTTACTCACCACAGGGGGCGGTTGGCTACACCTTC	CASSYSPQGAVGYTF
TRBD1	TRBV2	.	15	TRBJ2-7	TGTGCCAGCAGGGACGAGGGGACAGGGACCTACGAGCAGTACTTC	CASRDEGTGTYEQYF
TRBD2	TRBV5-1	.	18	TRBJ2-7	TGCGCCAGCAGCTTGGGGTCTAGCGGGAGACGTAGGGGTCTCGAGCAGTACTTC	CASSLGSSGRRRGLEQYF
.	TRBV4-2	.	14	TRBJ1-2	TGTGCCAGCAGCCAAACTAGCCGGGAGTATGGCTACACCTTC	CASSQTSREYGYTF
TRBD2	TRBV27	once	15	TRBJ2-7	TGTGCCAGCAGTCTCGCGAGCGGGAGCCCCAACGAGCAGTACTTC	CASSLASGSPNEQYF
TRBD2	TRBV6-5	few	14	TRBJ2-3	TGTGCCAGCAGAGGTAGCGGGTTTACAGATACGCAGTATTTT	CASRGSGFTDTQYF
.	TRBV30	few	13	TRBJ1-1	TGTGCCTGGAGTATATGGGAGAACACTGAAGCTTTCTTT	CAWSIWENTEAFF
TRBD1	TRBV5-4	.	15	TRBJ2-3	TGTGCCAGCAGACGGGACAGGGGCATCACAGATACGCAGTATTTT	CASRRDRGITDTQYF
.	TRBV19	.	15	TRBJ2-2	TGTGCCAGTAGTATATCCGGGATTTCCACCGGGGAGCTGTTTTTT	CASSISGISTGELFF
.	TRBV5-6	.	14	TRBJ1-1	TGTGCCAGCAGCTCCGGCCTGAGAGGCACTGAAGCTTTCTTT	CASSSGLRGTEAFF
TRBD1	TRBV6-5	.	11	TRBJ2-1	TGTGCTTCGACAGGGTACAATGAGCAGTTCTTC	CASTGYNEQFF
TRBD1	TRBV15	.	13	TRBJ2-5	TGTGCCACCAGCAGAGCCAGGGGGGAGACCCAGTACTTC	CATSRARGETQYF
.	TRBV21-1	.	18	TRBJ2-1	TGTGCCAGCAGTGACAGAGGGAGGGTAGCGGGAGCGGTTAATGAGCAGTTCTTC	CASSDRGRVAGAVNEQFF
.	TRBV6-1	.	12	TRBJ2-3	TGTGCCAGCAGTGAAGGGGGTCGTACGCAGTATTTT	CASSEGGRTQYF
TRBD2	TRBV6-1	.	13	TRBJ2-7	TGTGCCAGCAGTCAGCGGGGAACCTACGAGCAGTACTTC	CASSQRGTYEQYF
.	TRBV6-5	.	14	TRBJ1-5	TGTGCCAGCAGTTCACAGGGTAACAATCAGCCCCAGCATTTT	CASSSQGNNQPQHF
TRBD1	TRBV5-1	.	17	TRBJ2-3	TGCGCCAGCAGCTTAAACTCCAGGGGGTCGGGCACAGATACGCAGTATTTT	CASSLNSRGSGTDTQYF
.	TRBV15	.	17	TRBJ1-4	TGTGCCACCAGCCCCCGAGGTGCCTCCGGGGCTAATGAAAAACTGTTTTTT	CATSPRGASGANEKLFF
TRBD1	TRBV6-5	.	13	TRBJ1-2	TGTGCCAGCAGTTTCGACAGGGACTATGGCTACACCTTC	CASSFDRDYGYTF
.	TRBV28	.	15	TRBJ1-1	TGTGCCAGCAGTCCTCCCCTAATTGACAACACTGAAGCTTTCTTT	CASSPPLIDNTEAFF
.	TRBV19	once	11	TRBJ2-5	TGTGCCAGTAGTACCTTAGGGACCCAGTACTTC	CASSTLGTQYF